What follows are 18 T cell receptor beta chains derived from one specimen sequenced in a study of control samples from healthy donors and cancer patients. The repertoire was sequenced with immunoSEQ multiplex PCR; TCRdb's copy has only in-frame clones and lacks some. The top ten clones hold more than 3.5% of a sample with about 85,000 clones, 90% of them seen once. Sequencing used blood. These receptors originate from a woman aged 18 to 35 in good health.

The chain recombines TRBV19 with TRBJ1-1; 7 nucleotides agree with TRBD1. The germline gives CDR1 LNHDA, CDR2 SQIVND (reference sequence). Unmatched junction bases numbered 10, after V lost 5 bases and J lost 1 base. This CDR3 contains 16 residues. The CDR3 DNA is TGTGCCAGTAGTGCTGGACAGGAATTTACGAACACTGAAGCTTTCTTT. Encoded protein: CASSAGQEFTNTEAFF.

V gene TRBV27 combines with J gene TRBJ2-1; a weak D match, TRBD1 (6 bases). The CDR3 spans 13 residues. Germline CDR1 and CDR2: MNHEY and SMNVEV (reference sequence). V was trimmed by 3 bases and J by 7 bases, leaving 10 bases between them. The CDR3 region has the DNA TGTGCCAGCAGTTTGCCTCAGGGGAATGAGCAGTTCTTC. The encoded protein is CASSLPQGNEQFF.

The chain combines TRBV6-4 with TRBJ2-2; no definite D call. V lost 2 bases, J lost 7 bases, and 8 bases lay in between. The CDR3 spans 13 residues. Germline loops: CDR1 MRHNA, CDR2 SNTAGT. CDR3 DNA: TGTGCCAGCAGTGACAGGGTTGGCGGGGAGCTGTTTTTT. Translated, it gives CASSDRVGGELFF.

This clone was picked up one time. The rearrangement uses TRBV25-1 and TRBJ2-5, with 9 bases that match TRBD2. From germline, CDR1 is MGHDK and CDR2 SYGVNS. J gave up 1 base and V 1 base, and 7 bases lay outside the gene matches. The CDR3 covers 17 residues. The CDR3 sequence: CASSESRWRGGQETQYF. In nucleotides, the CDR3 is TGTGCCAGCAGTGAATCCCGCTGGCGGGGGGGCCAAGAGACCCAGTACTTC. Using reference TRBV25-1 and TRBJ2-5 for the parts outside the CDR3, the full variable domain is EADIYQTPRYLVIGTGKKITLECSQTMGHDKMYWYQQDPGMELHLIHYSYGVNSTEKGDLSSESTVSRIRTEHFPLTLESARPSHTSQYLCASSESRWRGGQETQYFGPGTRLLVL.

This clone was found a few times. The chain uses TRBV6-5 and TRBJ1-3; D is unresolved. CDR1 is MNHEY, CDR2 SVGAGI, per germline. This CDR3 is 15 amino acids long. Between the trimmed V and J ends, which lost 6 bases and 0 bases, there was a span of 12 bases. CDR3 in amino acids: CASSLKTSSGNTIYF. DNA of the CDR3: TGTGCCAGCAGCCTTAAAACAAGCTCTGGAAACACCATATATTTT.

The rearrangement joins TRBV4-2 to TRBJ1-1, with D maybe TRBD1 (6 bases). CDR3 size: 16 residues. Germline V gene lookup returns CDR1 LGHNA and CDR2 YNFKEQ. The V gene lost 0 bases and the J gene lost 1 base, with 12 bases spanning the gap. CDR3 region: CASSQEQGKGNTEAFF. The CDR3 DNA reads TGTGCCAGCAGCCAAGAACAGGGTAAAGGGAACACTGAAGCTTTCTTT.

The rearrangement uses TRBV11-2 and TRBJ1-1; 8 nucleotides align to TRBD1. The CDR3 has 16 residues. From germline, CDR1 is SGHAT and CDR2 FQNNGV. Trimming removed 1 base from V and 4 bases from J; junction bases left unmatched: 8. The CDR3 loop reads CASSLAPDRVGTEAFF. As DNA, the CDR3 is TGTGCCAGCAGCTTAGCCCCGGACAGGGTAGGCACTGAAGCTTTCTTT.

CDR3 coding DNA: TGTGCCAGCATCGCCCACCGGGACAGGTCCCCCTACGAGCAGTACTTC. Amino acids: CASIAHRDRSPYEQYF. The chain combines TRBV6-4 with TRBJ2-7; 8 nucleotides match TRBD1. Germline V lookup: CDR1 MRHNA, CDR2 SNTAGT. The CDR3 is 16 amino acids. Losses at the gene ends were 7 bases for V and 2 bases for J; bases not matched to a gene: 13.

This rearrangement joins TRBV5-5 to TRBJ2-5; D may be TRBD1 (6 bases). The CDR3 consists of 14 residues. Trimming took off 4 bases at V and 2 bases at J, with 12 bases between the two ends. Germline V gene lookup returns CDR1 SGHKS and CDR2 YYEKEE (reference sequence). This chain's CDR3 is CASSPRGNQETQYF. The CDR3 DNA reads TGTGCCAGCAGCCCCAGGGGCAATCAAGAGACCCAGTACTTC.

The chain recombines TRBV7-9 with TRBJ2-7; 7 positions agree with TRBD1. V shed 1 base and J 2 bases; nucleotides not matched to a gene: 2. The CDR3 contains 14 residues. The V gene's germline CDR1 is SEHNR and CDR2 FQNEAQ (reference sequence). The DNA for the CDR3 is TGTGCCAGCAGCTTAGGGGGACAGACCTACGAGCAGTACTTC. Its translation is CASSLGGQTYEQYF.

The chain combines TRBV9 with TRBJ1-2; 7 bases are shared with TRBD1. This CDR3 has 15 residues. The ends lost 3 bases at V and 4 bases at J; junction bases unmatched: 9. Germline V gene data show CDR1 as SGDLS and CDR2 as YYNGEE. CDR3 in DNA: TGTGCCAGCAGCGATTCGACAGGGACGAGCTATGGCTACACCTTC. Its translation: CASSDSTGTSYGYTF.

This chain joins TRBV7-8 and TRBJ2-5, with D possibly being TRBD2 (5 bases). The germline V gene has CDR1 SGHVS and CDR2 FQNEAQ. The CDR3 sequence is 15 residues long. Trimming shortened V by 1 base and J by 2 bases, and 11 bases separated the two germline ends. The CDR3 region is CASSLGPGWQETQYF. DNA of the CDR3: TGTGCCAGCAGCTTAGGACCGGGATGGCAAGAGACCCAGTACTTC.

This clone is medium-sized in the sample. This sequence joins TRBV7-9 and TRBJ2-5; 8 nucleotides align to TRBD2. V lost 7 bases and J lost 5; bases outside the gene matches: 15. Germline CDR1 and CDR2: SEHNR and FQNEAQ (reference sequence). This CDR3 spans 16 amino acids. CDR3 sequence reads: CASIFPGAGGQETQYF. CDR3 DNA sequence: TGTGCCAGCATCTTCCCGGGGGCGGGGGGCCAGGAGACCCAGTACTTC.

The chain combines TRBV24-1 with TRBJ2-1; 7 bases align to TRBD2. This CDR3 comprises 13 residues. V lost 2 bases to trimming and J lost 9 bases; unmatched junction nucleotides: 3. Per germline, CDR1 KGHDR and CDR2 SFDVKD. For the CDR3, the DNA is TGTGCCACCAGTGATTCGGGGAGGGCTGAGCAGTTCTTC. Protein product: CATSDSGRAEQFF.

The chain uses TRBV5-1 and TRBJ2-5; the D gene is possibly TRBD2 (5 bases). Between the trimmed V and J ends, which lost 4 bases and 1 base, there was a span of 11 bases. The CDR3 extends over 14 amino acids. CDR1 and CDR2 from the germline V gene are SGHRS and YFSETQ. CDR3 bases: TGCGCCAGCAGCGTACTAGAGGTCCAAGAGACCCAGTACTTC. Translation: CASSVLEVQETQYF.

This chain joins TRBV6-5 and TRBJ2-5, with a weak D call TRBD2 (7 bases). V gave up 1 base and J gave up 1 base, with 13 bases separating them. Germline V lookup: CDR1 MNHEY, CDR2 SVGAGI. The length of the CDR3 is 16 residues. CDR3 sequence: CASSYYEAGAQETQYF. The CDR3 bases are TGTGCCAGCAGTTACTATGAGGCGGGGGCCCAAGAGACCCAGTACTTC.

The chain combines TRBV3-1 (or the pseudogene TRBV3-2) with TRBJ1-6; tentatively, D is TRBD1 (5 bases). The CDR3 is made up of 16 amino acids. V was trimmed by 4 bases and J by 5 bases, leaving 15 bases between them. Germline V gives CDR1 LGHDT, CDR2 YNNKEL (reference sequence). Written as DNA, the CDR3 is TGTGCCAGCAGCCTAATAGGGACCGATCATAATTCACCCCTCCACTTT. It specifies CASSLIGTDHNSPLHF.

The chain carries TRBV23-1 and TRBJ2-7; 7 positions match TRBD1. TRBV23-1 belongs to the ORF category, with a function that is uncertain. V lost 3 bases and J lost 2; bases outside the gene matches: 13. The CDR3 has 17 residues. CDR3 coding DNA: TGCGCCAGCAGTCACTCCTCCGCGGACAGGCGAACCTACGAGCAGTACTTC. This translates into CASSHSSADRRTYEQYF.